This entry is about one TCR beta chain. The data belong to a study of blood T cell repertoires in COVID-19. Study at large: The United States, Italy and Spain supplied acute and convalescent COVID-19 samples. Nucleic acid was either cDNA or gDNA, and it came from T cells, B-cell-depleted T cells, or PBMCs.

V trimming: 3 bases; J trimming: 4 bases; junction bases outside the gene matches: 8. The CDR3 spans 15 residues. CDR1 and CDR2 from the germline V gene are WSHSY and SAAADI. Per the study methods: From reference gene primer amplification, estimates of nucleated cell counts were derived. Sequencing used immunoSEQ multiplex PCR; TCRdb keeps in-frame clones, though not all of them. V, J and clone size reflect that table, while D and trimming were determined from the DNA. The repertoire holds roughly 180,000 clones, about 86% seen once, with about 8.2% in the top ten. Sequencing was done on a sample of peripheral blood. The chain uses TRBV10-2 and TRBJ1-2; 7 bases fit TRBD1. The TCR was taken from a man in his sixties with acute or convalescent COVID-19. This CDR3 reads CASSDRAPGGYGYTF. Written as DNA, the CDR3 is TGCGCCAGCAGTGATCGGGCCCCAGGGGGCTATGGCTACACCTTC.